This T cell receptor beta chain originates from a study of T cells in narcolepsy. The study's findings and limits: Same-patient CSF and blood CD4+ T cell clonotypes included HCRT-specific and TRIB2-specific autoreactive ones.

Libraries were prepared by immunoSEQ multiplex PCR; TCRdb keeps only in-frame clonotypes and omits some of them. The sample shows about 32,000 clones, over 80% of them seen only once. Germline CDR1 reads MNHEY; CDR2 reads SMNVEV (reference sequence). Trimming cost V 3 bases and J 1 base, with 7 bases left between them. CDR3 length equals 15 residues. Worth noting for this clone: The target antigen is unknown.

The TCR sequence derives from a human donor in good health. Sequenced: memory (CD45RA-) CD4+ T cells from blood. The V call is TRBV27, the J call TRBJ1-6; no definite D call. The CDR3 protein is CASSFAGSYNSPLHF. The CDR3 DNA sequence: TGTGCCAGCAGTTTCGCGGGTTCCTATAATTCACCCCTCCACTTT.